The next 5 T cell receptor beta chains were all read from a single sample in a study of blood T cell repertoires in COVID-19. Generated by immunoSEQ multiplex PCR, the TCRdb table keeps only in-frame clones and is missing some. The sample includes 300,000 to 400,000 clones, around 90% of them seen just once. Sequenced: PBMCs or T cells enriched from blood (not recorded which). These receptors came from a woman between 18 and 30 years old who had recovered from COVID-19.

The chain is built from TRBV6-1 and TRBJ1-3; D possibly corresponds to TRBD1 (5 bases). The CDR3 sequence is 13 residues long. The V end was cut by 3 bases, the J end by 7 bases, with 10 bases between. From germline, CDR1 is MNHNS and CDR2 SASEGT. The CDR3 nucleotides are TGTGCCAGCAGTGAGATGACAGCGAACACCATATATTTT. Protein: CASSEMTANTIYF.

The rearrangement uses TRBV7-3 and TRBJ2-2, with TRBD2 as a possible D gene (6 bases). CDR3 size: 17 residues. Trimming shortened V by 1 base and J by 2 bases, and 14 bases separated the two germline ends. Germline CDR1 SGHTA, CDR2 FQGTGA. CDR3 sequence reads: CASSLKVGLPNTGELFF. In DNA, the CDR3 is TGTGCCAGCAGCTTAAAAGTGGGACTGCCTAACACCGGGGAGCTGTTTTTT.

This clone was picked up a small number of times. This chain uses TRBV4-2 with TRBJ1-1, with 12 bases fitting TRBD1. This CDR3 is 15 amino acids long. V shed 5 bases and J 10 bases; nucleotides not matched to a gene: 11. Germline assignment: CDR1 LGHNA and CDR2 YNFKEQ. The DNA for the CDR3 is TGTGCCAGCAGCGCCGGGACAGGGGGCGTATTAGGAGCTTTCTTT. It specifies CASSAGTGGVLGAFF.

The CDR3 DNA sequence: TGTGCCAGCAATTCCGAGGGGGGGCGGAACTATGGCTACACCTTC. This encodes CASNSEGGRNYGYTF. V is TRBV6-6 and J is TRBJ1-2, with a weak D call TRBD1 (6 bases). CDR1 is MNHNY and CDR2 is SVGAGI in the germline V gene (reference sequence). With 7 bases removed from V and 2 bases from J, the gap between germline ends came to 17 bases. This CDR3 is built from 15 residues.

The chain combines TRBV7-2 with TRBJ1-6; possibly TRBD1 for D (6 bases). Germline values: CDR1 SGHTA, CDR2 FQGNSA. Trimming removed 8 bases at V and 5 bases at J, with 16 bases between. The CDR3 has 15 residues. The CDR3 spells CASGYRAQDNSPLHF. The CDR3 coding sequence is TGTGCCAGCGGTTACAGGGCACAAGATAATTCACCCCTCCACTTT.